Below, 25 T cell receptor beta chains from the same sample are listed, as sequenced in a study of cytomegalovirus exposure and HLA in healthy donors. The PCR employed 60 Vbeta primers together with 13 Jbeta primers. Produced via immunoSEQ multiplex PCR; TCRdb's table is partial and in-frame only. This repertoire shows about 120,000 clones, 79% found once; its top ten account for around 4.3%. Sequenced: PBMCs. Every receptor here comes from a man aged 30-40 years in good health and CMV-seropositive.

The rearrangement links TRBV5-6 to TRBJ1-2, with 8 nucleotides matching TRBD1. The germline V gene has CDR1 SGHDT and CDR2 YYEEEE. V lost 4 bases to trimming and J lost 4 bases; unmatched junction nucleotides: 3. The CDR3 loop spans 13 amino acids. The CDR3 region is CASSRDRIYGYTF. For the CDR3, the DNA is TGTGCCAGCAGCCGGGACAGGATCTATGGCTACACCTTC. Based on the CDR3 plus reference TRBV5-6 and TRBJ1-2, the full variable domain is DAGVTQSPTHLIKTRGQQVTLRCSPKSGHDTVSWYQQALGQGPQFIFQYYEEEERQRGNFPDRFSGHQFPNYSSELNVNALLLGDSALYLCASSRDRIYGYTFGSGTRLTVV.

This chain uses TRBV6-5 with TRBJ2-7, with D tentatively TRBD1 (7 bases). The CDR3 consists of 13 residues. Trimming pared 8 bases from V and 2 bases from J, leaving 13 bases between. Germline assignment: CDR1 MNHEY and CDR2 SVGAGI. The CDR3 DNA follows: TGTGCCAGCCGGAGGGGGCAGGCCTACGAGCAGTACTTC. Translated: CASRRGQAYEQYF.

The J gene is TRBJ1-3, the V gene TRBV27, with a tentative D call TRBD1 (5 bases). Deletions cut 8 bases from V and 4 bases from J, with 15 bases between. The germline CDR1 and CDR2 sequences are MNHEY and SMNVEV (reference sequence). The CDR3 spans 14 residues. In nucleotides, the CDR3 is TGTGCCAGCCCCGGGGGGGATCGAGGAAACACCATATATTTT. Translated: CASPGGDRGNTIYF.

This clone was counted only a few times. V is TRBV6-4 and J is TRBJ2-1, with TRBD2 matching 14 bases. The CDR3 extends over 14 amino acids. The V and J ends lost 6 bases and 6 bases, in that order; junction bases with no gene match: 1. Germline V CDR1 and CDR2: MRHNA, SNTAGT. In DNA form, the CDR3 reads TGTGCCAGCAGCGGGACTAGCGGGAGCAATGAGCAGTTCTTC. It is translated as CASSGTSGSNEQFF.

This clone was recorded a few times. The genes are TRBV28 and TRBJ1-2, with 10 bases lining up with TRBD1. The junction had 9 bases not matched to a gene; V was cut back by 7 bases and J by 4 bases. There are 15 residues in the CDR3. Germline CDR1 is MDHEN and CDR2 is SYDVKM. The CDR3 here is CASNTRWTGGYGYTF. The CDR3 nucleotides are TGTGCCAGCAACACCCGGTGGACAGGGGGCTATGGCTACACCTTC.

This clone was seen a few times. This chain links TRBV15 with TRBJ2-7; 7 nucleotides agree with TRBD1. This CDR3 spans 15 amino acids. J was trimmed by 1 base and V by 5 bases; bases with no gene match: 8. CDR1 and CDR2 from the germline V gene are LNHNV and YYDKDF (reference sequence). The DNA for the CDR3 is TGTGCCACCAGCGGCCTGGGGACAGATTCCTACGAGCAGTACTTC. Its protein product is CATSGLGTDSYEQYF.

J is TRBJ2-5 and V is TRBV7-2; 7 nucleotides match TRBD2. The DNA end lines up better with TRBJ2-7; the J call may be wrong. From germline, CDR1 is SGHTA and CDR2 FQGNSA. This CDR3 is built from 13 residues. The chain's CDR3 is CASSLLAAYEQYF. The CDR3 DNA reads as TGTGCCAGCAGCTTACTAGCGGCCTACGAGCAGTACTTC.

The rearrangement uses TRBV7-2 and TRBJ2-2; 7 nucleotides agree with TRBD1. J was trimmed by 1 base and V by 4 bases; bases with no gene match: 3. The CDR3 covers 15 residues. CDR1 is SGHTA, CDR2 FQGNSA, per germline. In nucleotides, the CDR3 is TGTGCCAGCAGCTCCCGGACAGGGAACACCGGGGAGCTGTTTTTT. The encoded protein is CASSSRTGNTGELFF. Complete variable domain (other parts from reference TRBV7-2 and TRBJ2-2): GAGVSQSPSNKVTEKGKDVELRCDPISGHTALYWYRQSLGQGLEFLIYFQGNSAPDKSGLPSDRFSAERTGGSVSTLTIQRTQQEDSAVYLCASSSRTGNTGELFFGEGSRLTVL.

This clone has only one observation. Here the CDR3 DNA reads TGTGCCAGCAGAAACCCATGGGGGCTGAACACTGAAGCTTTCTTT. This sequence encodes CASRNPWGLNTEAFF. The chain is built from TRBV11-2 and TRBJ1-1, with D possibly TRBD1 on 6 matching bases. The CDR3 extends over 15 amino acids. Between the trimmed V and J ends, which lost 6 bases and 0 bases, there was a span of 14 bases. CDR1 and CDR2 (germline): SGHAT, FQNNGV.

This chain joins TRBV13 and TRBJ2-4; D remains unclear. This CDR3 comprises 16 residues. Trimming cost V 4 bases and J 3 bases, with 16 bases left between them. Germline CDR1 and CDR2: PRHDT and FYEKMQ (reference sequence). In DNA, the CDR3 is TGTGCCAGCAGCTCCTTTGGCGAGACGGGCAAAAACATTCAGTACTTC. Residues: CASSSFGETGKNIQYF.

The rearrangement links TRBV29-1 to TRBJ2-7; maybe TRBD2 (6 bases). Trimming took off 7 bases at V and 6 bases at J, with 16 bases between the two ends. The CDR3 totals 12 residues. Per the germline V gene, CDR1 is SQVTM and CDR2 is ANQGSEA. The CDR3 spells CSARTGDLEQYF. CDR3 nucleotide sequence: TGCAGCGCCCGGACGGGAGACCTCGAGCAGTACTTC.

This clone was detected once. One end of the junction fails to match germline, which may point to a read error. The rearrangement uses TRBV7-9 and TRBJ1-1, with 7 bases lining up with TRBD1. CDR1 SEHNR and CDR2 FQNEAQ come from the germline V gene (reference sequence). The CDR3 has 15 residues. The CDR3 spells CSSSLGGSSNTEAFF. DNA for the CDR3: TGTTCCAGCAGCTTAGGGGGCAGCTCGAACACTGAAGCTTTCTTT.

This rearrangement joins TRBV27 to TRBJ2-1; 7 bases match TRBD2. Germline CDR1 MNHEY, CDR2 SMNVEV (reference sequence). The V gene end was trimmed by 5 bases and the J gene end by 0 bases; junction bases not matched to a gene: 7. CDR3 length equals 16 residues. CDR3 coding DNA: TGTGCCAGCAGTCCCTTCCAGCGGGGCTCCTACAATGAGCAGTTCTTC. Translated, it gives CASSPFQRGSYNEQFF.

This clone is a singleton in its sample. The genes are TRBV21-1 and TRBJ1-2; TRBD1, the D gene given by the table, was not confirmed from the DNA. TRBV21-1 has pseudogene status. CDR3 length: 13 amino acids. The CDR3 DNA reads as TGTGCCAGACAACTGAAGACAGGGGATGGCTACACCTTC. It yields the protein CARQLKTGDGYTF.

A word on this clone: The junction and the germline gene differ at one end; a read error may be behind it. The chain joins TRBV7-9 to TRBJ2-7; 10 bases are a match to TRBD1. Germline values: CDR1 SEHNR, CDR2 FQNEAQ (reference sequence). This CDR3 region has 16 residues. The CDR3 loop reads CSSSQPGQGTSYEQYF. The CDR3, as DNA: TGTTCCAGCAGTCAGCCGGGACAGGGGACTTCCTACGAGCAGTACTTC.

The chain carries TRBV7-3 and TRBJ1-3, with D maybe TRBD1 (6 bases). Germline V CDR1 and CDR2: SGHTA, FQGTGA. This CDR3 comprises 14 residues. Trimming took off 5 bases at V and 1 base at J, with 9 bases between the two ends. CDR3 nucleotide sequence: TGTGCCAGCAGCCCAACAGGGTCTGGAAACACCATATATTTT. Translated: CASSPTGSGNTIYF.

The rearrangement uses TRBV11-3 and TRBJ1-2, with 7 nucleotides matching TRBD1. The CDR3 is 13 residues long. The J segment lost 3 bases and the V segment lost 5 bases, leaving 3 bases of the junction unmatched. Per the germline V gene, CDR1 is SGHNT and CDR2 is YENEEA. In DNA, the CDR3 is TGTGCCAGCAGCCGCGACAGGGACTATGGCTACACCTTC. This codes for CASSRDRDYGYTF.

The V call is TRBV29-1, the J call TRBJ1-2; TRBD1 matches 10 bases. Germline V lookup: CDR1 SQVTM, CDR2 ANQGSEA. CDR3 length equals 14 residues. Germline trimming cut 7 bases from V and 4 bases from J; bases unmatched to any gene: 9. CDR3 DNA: TGCAGCGCCGTGACAGGGGGCTCGGTCTATGGCTACACCTTC. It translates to CSAVTGGSVYGYTF.

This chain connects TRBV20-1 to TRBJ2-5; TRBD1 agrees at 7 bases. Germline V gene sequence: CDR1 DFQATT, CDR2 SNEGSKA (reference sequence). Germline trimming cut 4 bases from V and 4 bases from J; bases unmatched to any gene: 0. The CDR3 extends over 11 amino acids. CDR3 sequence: CSANRGETQYF. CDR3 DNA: TGCAGTGCTAACAGGGGAGAGACCCAGTACTTC.

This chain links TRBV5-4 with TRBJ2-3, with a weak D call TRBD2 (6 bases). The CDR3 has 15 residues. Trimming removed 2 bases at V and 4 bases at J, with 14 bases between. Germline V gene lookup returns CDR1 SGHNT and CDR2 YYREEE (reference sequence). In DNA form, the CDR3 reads TGTGCCAGCAGCTTACCGGGGAGGAGGGCAGATACGCAGTATTTT. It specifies CASSLPGRRADTQYF. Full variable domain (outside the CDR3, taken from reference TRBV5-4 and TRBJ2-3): ETGVTQSPTHLIKTRGQQVTLRCSSQSGHNTVSWYQQALGQGPQFIFQYYREEENGRGNFPPRFSGLQFPNYSSELNVNALELDDSALYLCASSLPGRRADTQYFGPGTRLTVL.

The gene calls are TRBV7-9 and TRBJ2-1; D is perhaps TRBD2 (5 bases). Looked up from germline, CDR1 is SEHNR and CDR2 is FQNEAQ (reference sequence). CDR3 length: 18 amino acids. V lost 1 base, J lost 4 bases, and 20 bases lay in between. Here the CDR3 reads CASSLVRAADQLYNEQFF. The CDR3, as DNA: TGTGCCAGCAGCTTAGTTAGGGCAGCGGACCAACTTTACAATGAGCAGTTCTTC.

Here the CDR3 DNA reads TGTGCCAGCAGTTTAGGACAGGGGGCGGGCGAGCAGTACTTC. This translates into CASSLGQGAGEQYF. This chain connects TRBV2 to TRBJ2-5, with TRBD1 matching 11 bases. Gene TRBJ2-7 matches the end of the DNA better, so the J call may be wrong. Germline CDR1 is SNHLY and CDR2 is FYNNEI. The CDR3 extends over 14 amino acids.

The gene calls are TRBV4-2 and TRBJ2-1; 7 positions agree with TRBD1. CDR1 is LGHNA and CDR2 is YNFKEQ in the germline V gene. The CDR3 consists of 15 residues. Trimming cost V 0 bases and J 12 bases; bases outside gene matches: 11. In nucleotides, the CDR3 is TGTGCCAGCAGCCAAGAACTGGTACAGGGGTCGGTGCAGTTCTTC. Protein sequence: CASSQELVQGSVQFF.

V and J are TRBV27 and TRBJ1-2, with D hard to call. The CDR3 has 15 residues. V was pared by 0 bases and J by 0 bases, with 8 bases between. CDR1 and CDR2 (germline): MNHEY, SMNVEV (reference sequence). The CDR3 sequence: CASSLSRLPNYGYTF. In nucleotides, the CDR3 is TGTGCCAGCAGTTTATCGAGGTTACCTAACTATGGCTACACCTTC.

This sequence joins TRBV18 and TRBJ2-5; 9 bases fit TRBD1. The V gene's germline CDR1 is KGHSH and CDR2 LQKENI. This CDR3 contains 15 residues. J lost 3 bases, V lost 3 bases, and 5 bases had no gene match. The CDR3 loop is CASSPSQGAEETQYF. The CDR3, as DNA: TGTGCCAGCTCACCCTCACAGGGGGCTGAAGAGACCCAGTACTTC.